Listed here is a single T cell receptor (beta chain). Participant age was about 18 to 100 years, and participants resided in fewer than 30 US areas. This entry is derived from a study of blood T cell repertoires in COVID-19. Study-wide context: Whether acute or convalescent, the COVID-19 samples came from the United States, Italy and Spain.

V was shortened by 4 bases and J by 2 bases, with 19 bases between the two germline ends. The CDR3 runs to 17 residues. Germline CDR1 is SGHRS and CDR2 is YFSETQ. The authors' processing: Estimates of nucleated cell counts were drawn from the amplification of reference gene primers. Sequencing used immunoSEQ multiplex PCR; TCRdb keeps in-frame clones, though not all of them. The V and J calls and clone size come from that table; D and trimming were worked out from the DNA. Found here are about 310,000 clones, around 91% of them singletons; the top ten hold 3.5% to 4.5%. The TCR sequence derives from a woman aged 18-29 years with acute COVID-19. Sequencing input: PBMCs or T cells enriched from blood (not recorded which). V and J are TRBV5-1 and TRBJ1-3; TRBD1 is a possible D gene (6 bases). CDR3 protein: CASSKGVQGFTGNTIYF. CDR3 nucleotide sequence: TGCGCCAGCAGCAAGGGGGTACAGGGTTTTACTGGAAACACCATATATTTT.